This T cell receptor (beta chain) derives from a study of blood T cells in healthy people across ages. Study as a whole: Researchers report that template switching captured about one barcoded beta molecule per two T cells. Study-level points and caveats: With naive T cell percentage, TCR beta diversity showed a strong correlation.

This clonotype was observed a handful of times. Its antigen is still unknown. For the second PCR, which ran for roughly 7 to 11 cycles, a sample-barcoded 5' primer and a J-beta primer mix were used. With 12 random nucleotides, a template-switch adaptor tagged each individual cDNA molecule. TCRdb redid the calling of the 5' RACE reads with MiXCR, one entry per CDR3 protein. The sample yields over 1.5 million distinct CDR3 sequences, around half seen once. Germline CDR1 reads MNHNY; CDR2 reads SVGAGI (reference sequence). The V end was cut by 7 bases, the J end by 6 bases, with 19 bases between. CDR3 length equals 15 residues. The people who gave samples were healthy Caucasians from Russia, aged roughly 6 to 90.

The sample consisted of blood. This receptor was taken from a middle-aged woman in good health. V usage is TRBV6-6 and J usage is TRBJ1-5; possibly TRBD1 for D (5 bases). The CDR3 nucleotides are TGTGCCAGCAACCCCGCGCGAGACAGCGGTCAGCCCCAGCATTTT. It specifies CASNPARDSGQPQHF.